The present T cell receptor beta chain was sequenced within a study of blood T cell repertoires in COVID-19. This CDR3 has 13 residues. Trimming cost V 5 bases and J 4 bases, with 9 bases left between them. Germline lookup yields CDR1 SGHTA and CDR2 FQGTGA. In the source study's methods: Amplification from reference gene primers served as the basis for estimated nucleated cell counts. Profiling relied on immunoSEQ multiplex PCR, and the TCRdb table lists in-frame clones only, not all of them. V, J and clone size are those of that table, while D and trimming were read from the DNA. The sample records more than 40,000 clones, 86% being singletons.

This sequence joins TRBV7-3 and TRBJ1-5, with a possible D match to TRBD1 (6 bases). The sequence came from a woman at least 80 years old with acute or convalescent COVID-19. The sequencing sample was made of peripheral blood. The CDR3 sequence: CASSPDSNQPQHF. The CDR3 DNA reads TGTGCCAGCAGCCCGGACAGTAATCAGCCCCAGCATTTT.